The 18 T cell receptor beta chains presented below share a single source sample, sequenced in a study of CD8 T cell repertoires and HIV-1 epitope variants. Their target antigens are unknown. Generated by immunoSEQ multiplex PCR, the TCRdb table keeps only in-frame clones and is missing some. This sample has several thousand clones, with roughly 67% found just once. The sequenced material came from cultured CD8+ T cells derived from PBMCs. Every receptor here comes from a male donor with HIV.

Of note for this clone: A much larger clone sits a single nucleotide away, making a read error possible. The sample has other DNA sequences that encode this CDR3 too. This rearrangement joins TRBV5-6 to TRBJ1-6; a possible D gene is TRBD1 (5 bases). CDR1 and CDR2 (germline): SGHDT, YYEEEE. The CDR3 loop spans 15 amino acids. This CDR3 is CASSFLQGVNSPLHF. The CDR3 coding sequence is TGTGCCAGCAGCTTCCTCCAGGGCGTGAATTCACCCCTCCATTTT.

The chain links TRBV7-2 to TRBJ2-2; the D gene is possibly TRBD1 (5 bases). V was cut by 1 base and J by 6 bases, with 6 bases left in between. The germline CDR1 and CDR2 sequences are SGHTA and FQGNSA. The CDR3 sequence is 13 residues long. CDR3 nucleotide sequence: TGTGCCAGCAGCTTAGACAGGTCCGGGGAGCTGTTTTTT. The encoded protein is CASSLDRSGELFF. The full variable domain, with the rest looked up from reference TRBV7-2 and TRBJ2-2, is GAGVSQSPSNKVTEKGKDVELRCDPISGHTALYWYRQSLGQGLEFLIYFQGNSAPDKSGLPSDRFSAERTGGSVSTLTIQRTQQEDSAVYLCASSLDRSGELFFGEGSRLTVL.

The genes are TRBV6-7 and TRBJ2-7; D unresolved. TRBV6-7 counts as an open reading frame of uncertain function. V lost 7 bases and J lost 2, with 15 bases in between. This CDR3 region has 14 residues. CDR3 nucleotide sequence: TGTGCCAGCAAAGAATGCATCCATACCTACGAGCAGTACTTC. This gives the protein CASKECIHTYEQYF.

In its sample, this clone was seen a few times. The genes are TRBV2 and TRBJ1-1; tentative D call: TRBD1 (5 bases). This CDR3 has 14 amino acids. Germline V gene data show CDR1 as SNHLY and CDR2 as FYNNEI. The V end was cut by 0 bases, the J end by 10 bases, with 15 bases between. The chain's CDR3 is CASSEASGGRGAFF. Written as DNA, the CDR3 is TGTGCCAGCAGTGAAGCCTCCGGGGGTAGGGGAGCTTTCTTT.

This clone showed up just once. V usage is TRBV11-2 and J usage is TRBJ2-5; 8 bases line up with TRBD1. Trimming at V came to 5 bases and at J to 4 bases, leaving 3 bases not matched to a gene. The CDR3 spans 13 residues. Germline-derived CDR1 and CDR2 are SGHAT and FQNNGV. The CDR3, as DNA: TGTGCCAGCAGCGAAGGACAGGGAGAGACCCAGTACTTC. It translates to CASSEGQGETQYF.

This clone came up once. This chain connects TRBV7-6 to TRBJ2-2; possibly TRBD1 for D (5 bases). Germline loops: CDR1 SGHVS, CDR2 FNYEAQ. The ends were cut back, 9 bases at V and 0 bases at J, with 8 bases in the middle. This CDR3 is built from 13 residues. The CDR3 DNA reads as TGTGCCAGTGACAGCGCGAACACCGGGGAGCTGTTTTTT. This translates into CASDSANTGELFF.

This clone is a singleton in its sample. The chain has TRBV6-1 and TRBJ2-7; D ambiguous. V was cut by 5 bases and J by 0 bases, with 14 bases left in between. Germline-derived CDR1 and CDR2 are MNHNS and SASEGT. This CDR3 contains 15 residues. DNA of the CDR3: TGTGCCAGCAGTCCCCCCGAGAAGGCCTCCTACGAGCAGTACTTC. Translating gives CASSPPEKASYEQYF.

The chain recombines TRBV2 with TRBJ2-5; no definite D call. The CDR3 is 11 amino acids. In germline, CDR1 is SNHLY, CDR2 FYNNEI. The germline V and J ends were trimmed by 7 bases and 2 bases, with 5 bases remaining between them. CDR3 loop: CASNFQETQYF. The CDR3 DNA sequence: TGTGCCAGCAATTTTCAAGAGACCCAGTACTTC.

Concerning this clone itself: Other DNA sequences in the same sample also yield this CDR3. V is TRBV27 and J is TRBJ2-7, with D perhaps matching TRBD2 (6 bases). Germline V lookup: CDR1 MNHEY, CDR2 SMNVEV (reference sequence). With 3 bases removed from V and 3 bases from J, the gap between germline ends came to 9 bases. This CDR3 spans 13 amino acids. CDR3 in amino acids: CASSLGGIYEQYF. The CDR3 bases are TGTGCCAGCAGTTTGGGGGGAATCTACGAGCAGTACTTC.

The chain is built from TRBV4-1 and TRBJ1-5; 10 nucleotides agree with TRBD1. V lost 4 bases to trimming and J lost 3 bases; unmatched junction nucleotides: 6. This CDR3 has 16 amino acids. Germline CDR1 reads MGHRA; CDR2 reads YSYEKL. For the CDR3, the DNA is TGCGCCAGCAGCCGGGAGGGACAGGGGCCCAATCAGCCCCAGCATTTT. Translated: CASSREGQGPNQPQHF.

The genes are TRBV6-6 and TRBJ1-2; no firm D call. CDR1 and CDR2 from the germline V gene are MNHNY and SVGAGI (reference sequence). The CDR3 totals 13 residues. The V end lost 2 bases, the J end lost 3 bases, and 7 bases lay between the germline ends. The CDR3, as DNA: TGTGCCAGCAGTTACCCAGGAGACTATGGCTACACCTTC. Residues: CASSYPGDYGYTF.

The chain joins TRBV28 to TRBJ2-7, with D perhaps TRBD1 or TRBD2 (5 bases each). The CDR3 totals 15 residues. Germline CDR1 reads MDHEN; CDR2 reads SYDVKM. V shed 2 bases and J shed 0 bases, with 11 bases lying between them. The CDR3 loop reads CASSLKQGVSYEQYF. CDR3 nucleotides: TGTGCCAGCAGTTTAAAGCAGGGAGTCTCCTACGAGCAGTACTTC. The full variable domain, with the rest looked up from reference TRBV28 and TRBJ2-7, is DVKVTQSSRYLVKRTGEKVFLECVQDMDHENMFWYRQDPGLGLRLIYFSYDVKMKEKGDIPEGYSVSREKKERFSLILESASTNQTSMYLCASSLKQGVSYEQYFGPGTRLTVT.

The rearrangement links TRBV5-6 to TRBJ2-7; perhaps TRBD1 as D (5 bases). V lost 4 bases and J lost 6, with 8 bases in between. CDR3 length: 11 amino acids. From germline, CDR1 is SGHDT and CDR2 YYEEEE. As DNA, the CDR3 is TGTGCCAGCAGCGAGCAGGGCGAGCAGTACTTC. This sequence encodes CASSEQGEQYF.

This clone has a single count. The chain employs TRBV27 and TRBJ2-7, with 9 bases identical to TRBD1. From germline, CDR1 is MNHEY and CDR2 SMNVEV (reference sequence). Germline trimming cut 5 bases from V and 5 bases from J; bases unmatched to any gene: 10. The CDR3 spans 15 residues. The CDR3 here is CASSEAFGTGNEQYF. The CDR3 DNA reads as TGTGCCAGCAGTGAGGCGTTCGGGACAGGGAACGAGCAGTACTTC.

The rearrangement links TRBV4-3 to TRBJ1-2, with D hard to call. Trimming removed 1 base from V and 3 bases from J, with 9 bases in between. The CDR3 loop spans 14 amino acids. The germline CDR1 and CDR2 sequences are LGHNA and YSLEER. The CDR3: CASSQGADHYGYTF. In DNA, the CDR3 is TGCGCCAGCAGCCAAGGTGCCGACCACTATGGCTACACCTTC.

V is TRBV7-9 and J is TRBJ2-5; D unresolved. Germline V gene sequence: CDR1 SEHNR, CDR2 FQNEAQ (reference sequence). The CDR3 is 14 residues long. Trimming removed 1 base at V and 2 bases at J, with 8 bases between. In DNA form, the CDR3 reads TGTGCCAGCAGCTTAGAGCTCAGACAAGAGACCCAGTACTTC. This sequence encodes CASSLELRQETQYF.

This chain uses TRBV29-1 with TRBJ2-7, with 7 bases that match TRBD1. Germline V gene lookup returns CDR1 SQVTM and CDR2 ANQGSEA. The length of the CDR3 is 14 residues. CDR3 residues: CSARTRTGSYEQYF. CDR3 DNA sequence: TGCAGTGCGAGAACCCGGACAGGCTCGTACGAGCAGTACTTC.

CDR3 region: CASSYGSGLYNEQFF. CDR3 in DNA: TGTGCCAGCAGCTATGGTTCGGGACTCTACAATGAGCAGTTCTTC. V gene TRBV7-6 combines with J gene TRBJ2-1, with a tentative D call TRBD2 (6 bases). V was cut by 4 bases and J by 3 bases, with 13 bases left in between. The CDR3 extends over 15 amino acids. Per the germline V gene, CDR1 is SGHVS and CDR2 is FNYEAQ.